The 22 T cell receptor beta chains listed next were all sequenced from one sample in a study of blood T cell repertoires in COVID-19. Assay: immunoSEQ multiplex PCR; the TCRdb copy retains only in-frame clones and omits some. The data contain about 220,000 clones, around 89% of them singletons. Specimen: PBMCs or T cells enriched from blood (not recorded which). The receptors come from a woman between 18 and 29 years old in a cohort exposed to, infected with or recovered from COVID-19 (not recorded which).

A single count supports this clone. This CDR3 reads CASSLNRYNEQFF. The CDR3 nucleotides read TGTGCCAGCAGCTTAAACAGATACAATGAGCAGTTCTTC. This chain connects TRBV11-2 to TRBJ2-1; D gene uncertain. This CDR3 is built from 13 residues. Trimming took 2 bases from V and 4 from J, leaving 6 bases between them. Germline V gives CDR1 SGHAT, CDR2 FQNNGV.

The rearrangement joins TRBV7-2 to TRBJ2-5; 8 positions agree with TRBD2. Per germline, CDR1 SGHTA and CDR2 FQGNSA. The trim removed 0 bases at V and 1 base at J, leaving 1 base unmatched. The CDR3 sequence is 15 residues long. In DNA form, the CDR3 reads TGTGCCAGCAGCTTAGCTAGCGGGGTCCAAGAGACCCAGTACTTC. Protein: CASSLASGVQETQYF.

The rearrangement uses TRBV3-1 (or the pseudogene TRBV3-2) and TRBJ2-7; TRBD1 is a possible D gene (6 bases). The V and J ends lost 4 bases and 3 bases respectively, with 10 bases between them. The CDR3 spans 13 residues. Looked up from germline, CDR1 is LGHDT and CDR2 is YNNKEL (reference sequence). DNA for the CDR3: TGTGCCAGCAGCCGGGACACAGACTACGAGCAGTACTTC. This gives the protein CASSRDTDYEQYF.

V usage is TRBV3-1 (or the pseudogene TRBV3-2) and J usage is TRBJ2-1; 8 bases fit TRBD2. Trimming at V came to 4 bases and at J to 16 bases, leaving 12 bases not matched to a gene. This CDR3 comprises 13 residues. The germline gives CDR1 LGHDT, CDR2 YNNKEL (reference sequence). The CDR3 here is CASSPSGLADTFF. DNA for the CDR3: TGTGCCAGCAGCCCCTCTGGACTAGCTGACACCTTCTTC.

The J gene is TRBJ1-2, the V gene TRBV11-3; D is unclear. The CDR3 runs 13 residues. V was shortened by 5 bases and J by 0 bases, with 7 bases between the two germline ends. Germline lookup yields CDR1 SGHNT and CDR2 YENEEA. CDR3 nucleotides: TGTGCCAGCAGCGCGCGAGCTAACTATGGCTACACCTTC. This gives the protein CASSARANYGYTF. Based on the CDR3 plus reference TRBV11-3 and TRBJ1-2, the full variable domain is EAGVVQSPRYKIIEKKQPVAFWCNPISGHNTLYWYLQNLGQGPELLIRYENEEAVDDSQLPKDRFSAERLKGVDSTLKIQPAELGDSAVYLCASSARANYGYTFGSGTRLTVV.

The V gene is TRBV5-6, the J gene TRBJ1-6; 7 nucleotides line up with TRBD1. The CDR3 is made up of 15 amino acids. J was trimmed by 10 bases and V by 5 bases; bases with no gene match: 12. Germline CDR1 is SGHDT and CDR2 is YYEEEE. CDR3 nucleotides: TGTGCCAGCAGACCCCGGGACAGCTTTCTCTCACCCCTCCACTTT. It encodes CASRPRDSFLSPLHF.

The genes are TRBV5-1 and TRBJ1-2; D not resolved. CDR1 SGHRS and CDR2 YFSETQ come from the germline V gene. V was clipped by 3 bases and J by 2 bases, with 8 bases between them. The CDR3 runs 13 residues. CDR3 sequence reads: CASSSDGNYGYTF. The CDR3 DNA is TGCGCCAGCAGCTCCGACGGGAACTATGGCTACACCTTC.

J is TRBJ1-3 and V is TRBV5-4; no firm D call. CDR1 SGHNT and CDR2 YYREEE come from the germline V gene (reference sequence). V was pared by 3 bases and J by 0 bases, with 10 bases between. The CDR3 is 15 amino acids. CDR3 nucleotide sequence: TGTGCCAGCAGCTCATTTACTGGCTCTGGAAACACCATATATTTT. Its translation: CASSSFTGSGNTIYF.

This chain connects TRBV10-1 to TRBJ2-7; no definite D call. The V and J ends lost 0 bases and 3 bases respectively, with 9 bases between them. The germline V gene has CDR1 WNHNN and CDR2 SYGVQD (reference sequence). The CDR3 is 14 amino acids. As DNA, the CDR3 is TGCGCCAGCAGTGAGTCTCAACTGATCTACGAGCAGTACTTC. It specifies CASSESQLIYEQYF.

In DNA, the CDR3 is TGTGCCAGCAGCTTAGTGCGCGAGACCCAGTACTTC. It encodes CASSLVRETQYF. This chain links TRBV11-2 with TRBJ2-5, with D unresolved. Per germline, CDR1 SGHAT and CDR2 FQNNGV. With 1 base removed from V and 5 bases from J, the gap between germline ends came to 5 bases. The CDR3 totals 12 residues.

The chain joins TRBV29-1 to TRBJ2-3; the D gene is possibly TRBD2 (5 bases). CDR1 is SQVTM, CDR2 ANQGSEA, per germline. The CDR3 has 15 amino acids. V lost 7 bases and J lost 4, with 21 bases in between. As DNA, the CDR3 is TGCAGCGCGAGGTCCCGAACTAGTCGTTCAGATACGCAGTATTTT. Amino acid sequence: CSARSRTSRSDTQYF.

The rearrangement links TRBV7-8 to TRBJ1-5, with a possible D match to TRBD1 (6 bases). The V gene's germline CDR1 is SGHVS and CDR2 FQNEAQ. The CDR3 has 15 amino acids. The ends were cut back, 1 base at V and 5 bases at J, with 12 bases in the middle. Here the CDR3 reads CASSLVDRFDQPQHF. The CDR3 DNA reads as TGTGCCAGCAGCTTAGTAGACAGGTTTGATCAGCCCCAGCATTTT.

The chain links TRBV10-1 to TRBJ2-7; D may be TRBD1 (5 bases). V dropped 6 bases and J dropped 0 bases, with 15 bases sitting between them. The CDR3 consists of 15 residues. CDR1 and CDR2 from the germline V gene are WNHNN and SYGVQD (reference sequence). The CDR3 DNA reads TGCGCCAGCAGCAACGGAGACAGTGCCTCCTACGAGCAGTACTTC. It yields the protein CASSNGDSASYEQYF.

The rearrangement joins TRBV7-3 to TRBJ1-1; D not certain. Per the germline V gene, CDR1 is SGHTA and CDR2 is FQGTGA. V was clipped by 5 bases and J by 2 bases, with 9 bases between them. CDR3 length: 13 residues. The CDR3 nucleotides read TGTGCCAGCAGCGCGGGCCTCAACACTGAAGCTTTCTTT. As protein: CASSAGLNTEAFF. The full variable domain, with the rest looked up from reference TRBV7-3 and TRBJ1-1, is GAGVSQTPSNKVTEKGKYVELRCDPISGHTALYWYRQSLGQGPEFLIYFQGTGAADDSGLPNDRFFAVRPEGSVSTLKIQRTERGDSAVYLCASSAGLNTEAFFGQGTRLTVV.

The chain employs TRBV11-2 and TRBJ1-1; D gene uncertain. The CDR3 loop spans 15 amino acids. V lost 1 base, J lost 5 bases, and 14 bases lay in between. From germline, CDR1 is SGHAT and CDR2 FQNNGV. The CDR3 sequence is CASSLVAGGRTEAFF. Written as DNA, the CDR3 is TGTGCCAGCAGCTTAGTGGCGGGAGGGAGGACTGAAGCTTTCTTT.

The chain links TRBV9 to TRBJ2-3; 9 bases are a match to TRBD1. Unmatched junction bases numbered 8, after V lost 3 bases and J lost 6 bases. The germline V gene encodes CDR1 SGDLS and CDR2 YYNGEE. The CDR3 extends over 15 amino acids. The CDR3 protein is CASSARDREVDTQYF. CDR3 DNA: TGTGCCAGCAGCGCCCGGGACAGGGAGGTGGATACGCAGTATTTT. The variable domain in full, with the rest retrieved from reference TRBV9 and TRBJ2-3, is DSGVTQTPKHLITATGQRVTLRCSPRSGDLSVYWYQQSLDQGLQFLIQYYNGEERAKGNILERFSAQQFPDLHSELNLSSLELGDSALYFCASSARDREVDTQYFGPGTRLTVL.

CDR3 nucleotides: TGTGCCAGCAGCCAAGGGACAGCCCCGATGACCGGGGAGCTGTTTTTT. Translation gives CASSQGTAPMTGELFF. The chain recombines TRBV13 with TRBJ2-2; 7 nucleotides match TRBD1. The ends lost 5 bases at V and 5 bases at J; junction bases unmatched: 11. The CDR3 is 16 amino acids. Germline values: CDR1 PRHDT, CDR2 FYEKMQ (reference sequence).

V is TRBV5-5 and J is TRBJ1-3; D is undetermined. V gave up 0 bases and J gave up 2 bases, with 12 bases separating them. Germline values: CDR1 SGHKS, CDR2 YYEKEE (reference sequence). The CDR3 totals 16 residues. The CDR3 DNA sequence: TGTGCCAGCAGCTTGGTCGCGGGCTCCCCTGGAAACACCATATATTTT. Translating gives CASSLVAGSPGNTIYF.

The chain links TRBV3-1 (or the pseudogene TRBV3-2) to TRBJ2-3, with D perhaps matching TRBD2 (5 bases). CDR3 length: 14 amino acids. Deletions cut 1 base from V and 3 bases from J, with 8 bases between. Germline assignment: CDR1 LGHDT and CDR2 YNNKEL (reference sequence). The CDR3 nucleotides read TGTGCCAGCAGCCAAGGAGCGGATACAGATACGCAGTATTTT. Translation gives CASSQGADTDTQYF.

The gene calls are TRBV19 and TRBJ1-2; TRBD1 agrees at 7 bases. The CDR3 is 14 amino acids. Germline lookup yields CDR1 LNHDA and CDR2 SQIVND (reference sequence). After removal of 6 bases from V and 0 bases from J, the junction contained 4 bases not matched to a gene. The CDR3 loop reads CASRATGSNYGYTF. In DNA, the CDR3 is TGTGCCAGTAGAGCGACAGGGTCTAACTATGGCTACACCTTC.

The chain combines TRBV27 with TRBJ1-4, with 7 bases fitting TRBD1. The V gene's germline CDR1 is MNHEY and CDR2 SMNVEV (reference sequence). The ends lost 10 bases at V and 8 bases at J; junction bases unmatched: 13. The CDR3 has 14 amino acids. As DNA, the CDR3 is TGTGCCATTCATCAACAGGGGCGTGAAGAAAAACTGTTTTTT. Translated, it gives CAIHQQGREEKLFF.

V gene TRBV10-3 combines with J gene TRBJ1-2; perhaps TRBD1 as D (5 bases). This CDR3 comprises 15 residues. The V end lost 4 bases, the J end lost 1 base, and 13 bases lay between the germline ends. CDR1 is ENHRY, CDR2 SYGVKD, per germline. The CDR3 bases are TGTGCCATCAGTGGGCCGGGGGAAATTAACTATGGCTACACCTTC. The encoded protein is CAISGPGEINYGYTF.